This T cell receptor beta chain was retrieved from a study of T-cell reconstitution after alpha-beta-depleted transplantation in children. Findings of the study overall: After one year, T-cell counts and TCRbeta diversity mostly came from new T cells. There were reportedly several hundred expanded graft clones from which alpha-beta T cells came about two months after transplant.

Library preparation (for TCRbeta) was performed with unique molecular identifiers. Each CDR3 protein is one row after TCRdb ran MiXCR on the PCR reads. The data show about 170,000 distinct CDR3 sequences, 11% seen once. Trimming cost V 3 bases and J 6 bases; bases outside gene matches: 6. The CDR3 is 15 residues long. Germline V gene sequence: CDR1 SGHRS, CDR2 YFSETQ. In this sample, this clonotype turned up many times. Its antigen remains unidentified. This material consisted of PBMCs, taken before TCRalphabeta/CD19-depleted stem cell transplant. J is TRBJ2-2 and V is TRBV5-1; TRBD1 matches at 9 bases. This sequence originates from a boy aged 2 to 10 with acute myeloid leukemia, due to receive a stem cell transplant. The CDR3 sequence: CASSSRDRASGELFF. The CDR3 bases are TGCGCCAGCAGCTCGAGGGACAGGGCGTCCGGGGAGCTGTTTTTT.